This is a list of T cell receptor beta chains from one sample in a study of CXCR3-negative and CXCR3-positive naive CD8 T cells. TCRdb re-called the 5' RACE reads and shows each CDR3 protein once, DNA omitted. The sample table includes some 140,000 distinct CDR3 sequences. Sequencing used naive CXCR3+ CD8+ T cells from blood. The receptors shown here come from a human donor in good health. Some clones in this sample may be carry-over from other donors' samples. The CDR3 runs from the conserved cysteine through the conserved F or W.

CASSPPRFYEQYF	TRBV6-2/TRBV6-3	TRBJ2-7
CASGHPGPGNSPLHF	TRBV9	TRBJ1-6
CASRQRGAGEKLFF	TRBV27	TRBJ1-4
CASSAGSPNSYEQYF	TRBV2	TRBJ2-7
CASSSGGSNTGELFF	TRBV11-3	TRBJ2-2
CATSRTGGHEQYF	TRBV4-2	TRBJ2-7
CASSLGREPTQYF	TRBV5-4	TRBJ2-3
CASSFSNDYVEQYF	TRBV12-3/TRBV12-4	TRBJ2-7
CASSLVGAGGHEQFF	TRBV7-8	TRBJ2-1
CASSLAKDGPFF	TRBV7-9	TRBJ1-4
CASSSRGVHEQYF	TRBV27	TRBJ2-7
CSVLTATNSPLHF	TRBV29-1	TRBJ1-6
CASSQDTLAGRSGELFF	TRBV4-1	TRBJ2-2
CASSYGLAASYEQYF	TRBV6-2/TRBV6-3	TRBJ2-7
CSARSGDPYEQYF	TRBV20-1	TRBJ2-7
CATSREGQVLRYNEQFF	TRBV15	TRBJ2-1
CASSSRQGLGYEQYF	TRBV6-1	TRBJ2-7